This T cell receptor (beta chain) comes out of a study of molecular identifiers for immune sequencing clone quantification. Trimming cost V 3 bases and J 8 bases; bases outside gene matches: 12. The CDR3 is 15 amino acids. The V gene's germline CDR1 is SNHLY and CDR2 FYNNEI. MiXCR, run by TCRdb on the PCR reads, gives a single entry per CDR3 protein. Here the sample spans about half a million distinct CDR3 sequences, 20% to 25% being singletons. This TCR was sampled from a human donor in good health. Some libraries in this study had Jurkat cell RNA spiked in. Input material: naive CD8+ T cells from blood, with Jurkat cell RNA spiked in. This sample's subset: FACS-sorted CD8+CD4-CCR7+CD45RA+ naive T cells. The J gene is TRBJ1-2, the V gene TRBV2, with TRBD1 matching over 7 bases. In nucleotides, the CDR3 is TGTGCCAGCAGTGATATGGACAGGCTTACCGGGGGCTACACCTTC. This encodes CASSDMDRLTGGYTF.